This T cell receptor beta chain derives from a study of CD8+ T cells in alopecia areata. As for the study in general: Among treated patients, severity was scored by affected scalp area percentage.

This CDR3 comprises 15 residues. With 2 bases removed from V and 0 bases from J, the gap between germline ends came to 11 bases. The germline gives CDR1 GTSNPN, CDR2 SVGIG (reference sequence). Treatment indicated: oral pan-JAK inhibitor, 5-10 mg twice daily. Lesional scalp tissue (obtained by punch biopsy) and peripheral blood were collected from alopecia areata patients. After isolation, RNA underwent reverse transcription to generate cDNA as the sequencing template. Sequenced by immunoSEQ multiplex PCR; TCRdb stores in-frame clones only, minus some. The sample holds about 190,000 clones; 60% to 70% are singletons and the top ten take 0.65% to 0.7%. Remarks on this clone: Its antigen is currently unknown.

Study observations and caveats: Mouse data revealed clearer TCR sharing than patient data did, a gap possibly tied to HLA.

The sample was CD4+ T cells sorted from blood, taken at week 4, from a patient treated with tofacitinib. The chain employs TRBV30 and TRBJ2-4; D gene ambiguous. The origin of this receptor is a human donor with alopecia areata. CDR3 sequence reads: CAWSPPTLAKNIQYF. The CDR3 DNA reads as TGTGCCTGGAGTCCACCGACCCTAGCCAAAAACATTCAGTACTTC.